This TCR beta chain comes out of a study of cytomegalovirus exposure and HLA in healthy donors. V was clipped by 5 bases and J by 3 bases; unmatched bases: 8. Germline V CDR1 and CDR2: SGHRS, YFSETQ. CDR3 length: 16 residues. Primers included in the PCR were 60 Vbeta and 13 Jbeta primers. Data came from immunoSEQ multiplex PCR; TCRdb stores just in-frame clones and leaves some out. This sample yields roughly 150,000 clones, of which more than 60% are seen a single time; roughly 10% belongs to the top ten. This chain connects TRBV5-1 to TRBJ2-1, with 10 positions matching TRBD2. What was sequenced was PBMCs. The sequence came from a man aged 25 to 40 in good health and CMV-seropositive. CDR3 DNA: TGCGCCAGCAGTGACGCCGTAGCGGGGGGCTACAATGAGCAGTTCTTC. It specifies CASSDAVAGGYNEQFF.